One and the same sample provided the 7 T cell receptor beta chains below, sequenced in a study of Ad26.COV2.S vaccination and SARS-CoV-2 variants. Sequencing was performed with immunoSEQ multiplex PCR; in TCRdb, only in-frame clones are kept and a portion is missing. This table holds 430,000 or so clones, approximately 92% found once. Treatment defined: some 19 received Ad26.COV2.S at low or high dose, single or two shots; about 5 received placebo; per-sample allocation not given. Sample collection was performed on day 63 after the first vaccine or placebo injection. This sample comprised peripheral blood, obtained in a trial of Ad26.COV2.S vaccine versus placebo. Receptors originate from a person between 18 and 60 years old who received the Ad26.COV2.S COVID-19 vaccine or a placebo.

The chain recombines TRBV11-3 with TRBJ2-2; TRBD2 matches 9 bases. Germline V gives CDR1 SGHNT, CDR2 YENEEA. This CDR3 has 18 residues. V lost 1 base, J lost 3 bases, and 9 bases stayed unmatched. The CDR3 DNA is TGTGCCAGCAGCTTAGCCCTCGGTAGCGGGAGCCACACCGGGGAGCTGTTTTTT. Translating gives CASSLALGSGSHTGELFF.

This rearrangement joins TRBV14 to TRBJ2-3; no clear D. CDR1 is SGHDN, CDR2 FVKESK, per germline. CDR3 size: 13 residues. Trimming took 10 bases from V and 2 from J, leaving 13 bases between them. The CDR3 here is CATQGGSTDTQYF. The CDR3 nucleotides are TGTGCCACCCAAGGCGGTTCCACAGATACGCAGTATTTT.

This CDR3 reads CASNAGQTHNGYTF. CDR3 sequence (DNA): TGTGCCAGCAACGCAGGGCAAACCCACAATGGCTACACCTTC. The rearrangement uses TRBV6-5 and TRBJ1-2, with a weak D call TRBD1 (5 bases). V lost 7 bases, J lost 6 bases, and 18 bases lay in between. The germline gives CDR1 MNHEY, CDR2 SVGAGI. The CDR3 has 14 amino acids.

The V and J genes are TRBV28 and TRBJ1-5; weak D call: TRBD1 (6 bases). Germline V lookup: CDR1 MDHEN, CDR2 SYDVKM. This CDR3 is 14 amino acids long. Trimming pared 5 bases from V and 5 bases from J, leaving 13 bases between. The CDR3 reads CASSTEGVDQPQHF. CDR3 bases: TGTGCCAGCAGTACCGAGGGGGTTGATCAGCCCCAGCATTTT.

V gene TRBV7-2 combines with J gene TRBJ1-1; D gene unclear. Trimming left V 1 base short and J 4 bases short, with 10 bases between. CDR1 is SGHTA, CDR2 FQGNSA, per germline. The CDR3 loop spans 14 amino acids. This CDR3 is CASSLEPGSTEAFF. The DNA of the CDR3 is TGTGCCAGCAGCTTAGAGCCGGGGAGCACTGAAGCTTTCTTT.

This chain joins TRBV4-2 and TRBJ2-3; 10 bases align to TRBD2. Germline CDR1 reads LGHNA; CDR2 reads YNFKEQ. There are 20 residues in the CDR3. V lost 0 bases to trimming and J lost 2 bases; unmatched junction nucleotides: 14. CDR3 nucleotides: TGTGCCAGCAGCCAAGAAGAGGTGGGAGCGGGGGGGCCCGACACAGATACGCAGTATTTT. Amino acids: CASSQEEVGAGGPDTDTQYF.

V and J are TRBV7-9 and TRBJ1-2; 8 positions match TRBD1. The germline V gene encodes CDR1 SEHNR and CDR2 FQNEAQ (reference sequence). This CDR3 is built from 16 residues. J was trimmed by 6 bases and V by 2 bases; bases with no gene match: 11. The chain's CDR3 is CASSLKGGTGDNGYTF. CDR3 nucleotide sequence: TGTGCCAGCAGCTTAAAAGGGGGGACAGGCGATAATGGCTACACCTTC.